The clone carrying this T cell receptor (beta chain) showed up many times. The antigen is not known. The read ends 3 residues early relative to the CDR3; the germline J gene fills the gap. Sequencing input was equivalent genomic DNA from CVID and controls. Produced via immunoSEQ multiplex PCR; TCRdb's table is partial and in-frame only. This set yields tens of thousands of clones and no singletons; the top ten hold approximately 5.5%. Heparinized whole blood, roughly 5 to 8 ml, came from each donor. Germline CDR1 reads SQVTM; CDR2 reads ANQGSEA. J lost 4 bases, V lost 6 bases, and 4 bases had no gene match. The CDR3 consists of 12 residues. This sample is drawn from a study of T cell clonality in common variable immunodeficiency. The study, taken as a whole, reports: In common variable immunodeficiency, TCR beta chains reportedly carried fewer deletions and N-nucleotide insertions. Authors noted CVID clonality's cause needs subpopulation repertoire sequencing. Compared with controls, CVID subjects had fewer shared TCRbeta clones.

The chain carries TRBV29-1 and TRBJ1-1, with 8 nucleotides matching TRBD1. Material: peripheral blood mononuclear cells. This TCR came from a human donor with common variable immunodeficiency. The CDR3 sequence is CSVGQGGTEAFF. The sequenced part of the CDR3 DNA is TGCAGCGTAGGACAGGGAGGCACTGAA.